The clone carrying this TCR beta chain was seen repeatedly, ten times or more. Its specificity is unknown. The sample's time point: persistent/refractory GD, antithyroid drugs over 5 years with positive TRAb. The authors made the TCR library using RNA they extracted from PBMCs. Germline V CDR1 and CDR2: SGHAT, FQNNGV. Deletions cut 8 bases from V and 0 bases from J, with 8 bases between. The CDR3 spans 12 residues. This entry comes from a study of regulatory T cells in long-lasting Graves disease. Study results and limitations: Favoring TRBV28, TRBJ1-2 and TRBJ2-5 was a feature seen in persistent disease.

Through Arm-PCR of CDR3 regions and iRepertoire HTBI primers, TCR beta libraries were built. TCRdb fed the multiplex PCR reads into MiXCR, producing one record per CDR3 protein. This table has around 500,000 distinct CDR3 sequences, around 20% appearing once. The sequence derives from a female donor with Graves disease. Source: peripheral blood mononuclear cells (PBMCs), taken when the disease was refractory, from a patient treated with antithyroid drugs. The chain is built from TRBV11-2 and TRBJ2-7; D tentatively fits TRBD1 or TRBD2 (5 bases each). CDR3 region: CASAGSSYEQYF. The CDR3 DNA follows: TGTGCCAGCGCAGGGAGCTCCTACGAGCAGTACTTC.